This T cell receptor (beta chain) originates from a study of regulatory T cells in long-lasting Graves disease. The CDR3 is 15 residues long. CDR1 and CDR2 (germline): MGHRA, YSYEKL. Sequencing libraries for TCR beta were prepared with iRepertoire HTBI primers and Arm-PCR of CDR3 regions. TCRdb called the multiplex PCR reads again in MiXCR, with one record for every CDR3 protein. The table includes 360,000 or so distinct CDR3 sequences, 23% detected once. A remark on this clonotype: An end of the junction does not agree with germline; a read error may underlie this.

Time point given: persistent/refractory GD, antithyroid drugs over 5 years with positive TRAb. From RNA extracted from PBMCs, the TCR library was made. This clonotype originated in a woman between 40 and 50 years old with Graves disease. This sequence joins TRBV4-1 and TRBJ2-7, with D possibly being TRBD2 (6 bases). The sequenced sample was peripheral blood mononuclear cells (PBMCs), obtained when the disease was refractory, from a patient treated with antithyroid drugs. The CDR3 loop is CASTQDGSKSYEQYF. DNA of the CDR3: TGCGCCAGCACCCAAGACGGGAGCAAGTCCTACGAGCAGTACTTC.